Listed below are T cell receptor beta chains from one sample, sequenced in a study of blood T cell repertoires in COVID-19. Assay: immunoSEQ multiplex PCR; the TCRdb copy retains only in-frame clones and omits some. The table includes nearly 300,000 clones, approximately 90% detected once. What was sequenced was peripheral blood. The receptors here all came from a woman aged 25 to 39 who had recovered from COVID-19. Both conserved end residues are part of each CDR3. The order of the fields is V gene, J gene, CDR3 protein.

v_call: TRBV24-1
j_call: TRBJ2-1
cdr3_aa: CATSRRDYPSYNEQFF

v_call: TRBV7-9
j_call: TRBJ2-3
cdr3_aa: CASSLPTGVSTDTQYF

v_call: TRBV18
j_call: TRBJ2-3
cdr3_aa: CASSFPRTDTQYF

v_call: TRBV30
j_call: TRBJ1-1
cdr3_aa: CAWRLTGVGRNTEAFF

v_call: TRBV3-1/TRBV3-2
j_call: TRBJ2-5
cdr3_aa: CASSQGGLETQYF

v_call: TRBV28
j_call: TRBJ1-2
cdr3_aa: CASEQGTNYGYTF

v_call: TRBV6-5
j_call: TRBJ1-3
cdr3_aa: CASRTGNSGNTIYF

v_call: TRBV28
j_call: TRBJ1-2
cdr3_aa: CASNRVGYGYTF

v_call: TRBV6-5
j_call: TRBJ1-1
cdr3_aa: CASSHNRVGTEAFF

v_call: TRBV6-5
j_call: TRBJ2-1
cdr3_aa: CASSQSSSSYNEQFF

v_call: TRBV19
j_call: TRBJ1-5
cdr3_aa: CARIKDRDNQPQHF

v_call: TRBV7-9
j_call: TRBJ2-7
cdr3_aa: CASSLAGGSYEQYF

v_call: TRBV6-5
j_call: TRBJ2-7
cdr3_aa: CASSYGESDEQYF

v_call: TRBV9
j_call: TRBJ2-3
cdr3_aa: CASSVGSGDTDTQYF

v_call: TRBV28
j_call: TRBJ1-1
cdr3_aa: CASSTYRGRIKNTEAFF

v_call: TRBV2
j_call: TRBJ2-3
cdr3_aa: CASRGLAGGSSTDTQYF

v_call: TRBV7-3
j_call: TRBJ2-1
cdr3_aa: CASSLGGGAGDEQFF

v_call: TRBV4-1
j_call: TRBJ1-1
cdr3_aa: CASSQLGQNRAEAFF

v_call: TRBV6-6
j_call: TRBJ1-1
cdr3_aa: CASSYSAGYTEAFF

v_call: TRBV2
j_call: TRBJ1-2
cdr3_aa: CASSEGVVAGYTF

v_call: TRBV28
j_call: TRBJ1-5
cdr3_aa: CASTRTGVYSNQPQHF

v_call: TRBV5-4
j_call: TRBJ2-1
cdr3_aa: CASSSRGGLSEQFF

v_call: TRBV18
j_call: TRBJ1-6
cdr3_aa: CASSPGTLDSPLHF

v_call: TRBV10-3
j_call: TRBJ2-1
cdr3_aa: CAISESILSFRYNEQFF

v_call: TRBV4-1
j_call: TRBJ2-7
cdr3_aa: CASSLGQGAYEQYF

v_call: TRBV7-8
j_call: TRBJ1-6
cdr3_aa: CASSPRQEWDSPLHF

v_call: TRBV2
j_call: TRBJ2-2
cdr3_aa: CASSPRQGGTGELFF

v_call: TRBV7-2
j_call: TRBJ2-7
cdr3_aa: CASSPRLEFEQYF

v_call: TRBV4-1
j_call: TRBJ2-7
cdr3_aa: CASSATASYEQYF

v_call: TRBV11-2
j_call: TRBJ2-7
cdr3_aa: CASSLAGDSEQYF

v_call: TRBV27
j_call: TRBJ2-3
cdr3_aa: CASSLAGQDTQYF

v_call: TRBV24-1
j_call: TRBJ1-5
cdr3_aa: CATSDSDRGQPQHF

v_call: TRBV5-1
j_call: TRBJ2-3
cdr3_aa: CASSLGQGGDTQYF

v_call: TRBV20-1
j_call: TRBJ1-6
cdr3_aa: CSASRGQGNSPLHF

v_call: TRBV11-1
j_call: TRBJ1-1
cdr3_aa: CASSTNRGLGTEAFF

v_call: TRBV28
j_call: TRBJ1-5
cdr3_aa: CATRTGEVSNQPQHF

v_call: TRBV3-1/TRBV3-2
j_call: TRBJ1-4
cdr3_aa: CASSHLRGEKLFF

v_call: TRBV5-6
j_call: TRBJ2-1
cdr3_aa: CASSLDRVSSYNEQFF

v_call: TRBV5-1
j_call: TRBJ1-4
cdr3_aa: CASSLGSAGTGIRADEKLFF

v_call: TRBV28
j_call: TRBJ2-7
cdr3_aa: CASSFSGATYEQYF

v_call: TRBV7-2
j_call: TRBJ2-4
cdr3_aa: CASSLNYLAKNIQYF

v_call: TRBV2
j_call: TRBJ1-5
cdr3_aa: CASSDRDIFQHF

v_call: TRBV12-3/TRBV12-4
j_call: TRBJ1-4
cdr3_aa: CASSFAAGEKLFF

v_call: TRBV2
j_call: TRBJ2-1
cdr3_aa: CASIRNSRSDEQFF

v_call: TRBV4-3
j_call: TRBJ2-1
cdr3_aa: CASSQDIGVAAAGNEQFF

v_call: TRBV7-9
j_call: TRBJ1-3
cdr3_aa: CASSWDRGSGNTIYF

v_call: TRBV7-3
j_call: TRBJ2-2
cdr3_aa: CASSLTPLVSSGELFF

v_call: TRBV2
j_call: TRBJ2-3
cdr3_aa: CASSGQGGADTQYF

v_call: TRBV7-2
j_call: TRBJ2-4
cdr3_aa: CASSPPLGGRVAKNIQYF

v_call: TRBV5-1
j_call: TRBJ2-2
cdr3_aa: CASSLAIGDTGELFF

v_call: TRBV28
j_call: TRBJ2-3
cdr3_aa: CASSFLAGDPLRNTQYF

v_call: TRBV19
j_call: TRBJ2-1
cdr3_aa: CASSITELAGEQFF

v_call: TRBV27
j_call: TRBJ1-4
cdr3_aa: CASSFQGAANEKLFF